This T cell receptor beta chain was found in a study of OX40 agonist ivuxolimab in advanced cancers. The V gene end was trimmed by 9 bases and the J gene end by 6 bases; junction bases not matched to a gene: 12. CDR1 LNHDA and CDR2 SQIVND come from the germline V gene (reference sequence). The CDR3 length is 15 residues. Repertoires were generated with immunoSEQ multiplex PCR, while TCRdb's copy carries only in-frame clones and drops some. The sample lists tens of thousands of clones, approximately 89% seen once, with under 0.35% in the top ten. Broader study findings: Averaging showed that CD8+ T cells had more expanded clones than CD4+ did.

In regard to this clone: Its target is unknown.

This TCR derives from an adult with an advanced solid tumor such as melanoma, head and neck, liver or kidney cancer. The chain combines TRBV19 with TRBJ1-1; 11 nucleotides match TRBD1. The sample here was CD4+ or CD8+ T cells sorted from blood, taken in a trial of the OX40 agonist ivuxolimab. The CDR3 coding sequence is TGTGCCAGCCATTCACGGACAGGGGGCCAATCTGAAGCTTTCTTT. Amino acids: CASHSRTGGQSEAFF.